What follows are 15 T cell receptor beta chains derived from one specimen sequenced in a study of blood T cell repertoires in COVID-19. Some clones are missing from TCRdb's copy, which holds only in-frame ones; the method was immunoSEQ multiplex PCR. The sample has over 150,000 clones, more than 60% seen once. Sequencing was carried out using peripheral blood. The receptors were sampled from a man between 70 and 80 years old with acute or convalescent COVID-19.

This clone was seen a handful of times. The genes are TRBV7-2 and TRBJ1-5; TRBD1 matches 7 bases. Germline CDR1 is SGHTA and CDR2 is FQGNSA. The CDR3 contains 15 residues. V shed 1 base and J 7 bases; nucleotides not matched to a gene: 7. The CDR3 region is CASSLDGQVRQPQHF. CDR3 coding DNA: TGTGCCAGCAGCTTAGACGGACAGGTGAGGCAGCCCCAGCATTTT.

The chain couples TRBV4-3 to TRBJ1-3, with 7 bases matching TRBD1. The trim removed 0 bases at V and 7 bases at J, leaving 3 bases unmatched. Germline CDR1 LGHNA, CDR2 YSLEER. The CDR3 length is 14 residues. CDR3 residues: CASSQDVQGNTIYF. As DNA, the CDR3 is TGCGCCAGCAGCCAAGATGTACAGGGGAACACCATATATTTT.

The V gene is TRBV11-3, the J gene TRBJ2-3, with TRBD2 matching over 15 bases. This CDR3 has 16 residues. The V gene's germline CDR1 is SGHNT and CDR2 YENEEA. The V and J ends lost 5 bases and 5 bases, in that order; junction bases with no gene match: 5. DNA of the CDR3: TGTGCCAGCAGCCGGACTAGCGGGGGGGCCAAAGATACGCAGTATTTT. This codes for CASSRTSGGAKDTQYF.

In this sample, this clone turned up a few times. The V call is TRBV11-2, the J call TRBJ1-2; D remains ambiguous. Germline V gives CDR1 SGHAT, CDR2 FQNNGV. Trimming took off 0 bases at V and 5 bases at J, with 19 bases between the two ends. The CDR3 totals 17 residues. CDR3 sequence reads: CASSLEASPTAGYGYTF. CDR3 coding DNA: TGTGCCAGCAGCTTAGAGGCATCCCCAACCGCGGGATATGGCTACACCTTC.

This chain connects TRBV12-3 or TRBV12-4 to TRBJ2-2; D remains unclear. The ends were cut back, 6 bases at V and 5 bases at J, with 10 bases in the middle. The CDR3 contains 13 residues. This CDR3 is CASSYSNTGELFF. The CDR3, as DNA: TGTGCCAGCAGCTACAGCAATACCGGGGAGCTGTTTTTT.

This sequence joins TRBV19 and TRBJ2-1; 10 bases agree with TRBD2. The CDR3 loop spans 16 amino acids. Germline V gene sequence: CDR1 LNHDA, CDR2 SQIVND (reference sequence). V lost 1 base and J lost 10; bases outside the gene matches: 10. For the CDR3, the DNA is TGTGCCAGTAGTATAGGGGCTAGCGGGAGTGTCGAGGAGCAGTTCTTC. As protein: CASSIGASGSVEEQFF.

The V call is TRBV19, the J call TRBJ2-2, with TRBD2 identical over 7 bases. V was pared by 3 bases and J by 6 bases, with 7 bases of the junction left unmatched. The CDR3 has 15 residues. The germline CDR1 and CDR2 sequences are LNHDA and SQIVND (reference sequence). The CDR3 DNA follows: TGTGCCAGTAGTATCACGGGAGGAGCGGCCGGGGAGCTGTTTTTT. Amino acid sequence: CASSITGGAAGELFF.

The CDR3 coding sequence is TGTGCCAGCAGCGGTTCCGGGACAGTGTTAGAGCAGTACTTC. Translating gives CASSGSGTVLEQYF. The chain joins TRBV9 to TRBJ2-7, with TRBD1 matching 7 bases. With V trimmed by 3 bases and J by 7 bases, 10 bases remained unmatched. Germline loops: CDR1 SGDLS, CDR2 YYNGEE. The CDR3 extends over 14 amino acids.

The chain couples TRBV29-1 to TRBJ2-5, with a possible D match to TRBD2 (5 bases). Germline CDR1 reads SQVTM; CDR2 reads ANQGSEA. The V gene lost 0 bases and the J gene lost 1 base, with 9 bases spanning the gap. This CDR3 has 14 amino acids. The CDR3 region has the DNA TGCAGCGTTGAAGATGCGGGCCCCCAAGAGACCCAGTACTTC. It translates to CSVEDAGPQETQYF.

CDR3 nucleotides: TGCGCCAGCAGCTTTGAGCGGGCCGGGAGAGATACGCAGTATTTT. Translated: CASSFERAGRDTQYF. This chain links TRBV5-1 with TRBJ2-3; tentative D call: TRBD2 (6 bases). The germline V gene has CDR1 SGHRS and CDR2 YFSETQ. V lost 2 bases, J lost 5 bases, and 15 bases lay in between. The CDR3 totals 15 residues.

The chain carries TRBV5-1 and TRBJ2-5; 11 bases agree with TRBD2. The ends lost 0 bases at V and 5 bases at J; junction bases unmatched: 9. The CDR3 consists of 17 residues. Germline values: CDR1 SGHRS, CDR2 YFSETQ. The CDR3 coding sequence is TGCGCCAGCAGCTTGGTGTTAGCGGGAGGGCCTAGGGAGACCCAGTACTTC. Encoded protein: CASSLVLAGGPRETQYF.

The CDR3 DNA sequence: TGTGCCAGCAGCCTAGCGGGAGGATACAATGAGCAGTTCTTC. Protein: CASSLAGGYNEQFF. The V gene is TRBV6-2 or TRBV6-3, the J gene TRBJ2-1; 11 bases line up with TRBD2. Germline CDR1 is MNHEY and CDR2 is SVGEGT. The length of the CDR3 is 14 residues. The V and J ends lost 6 bases and 4 bases, in that order; junction bases with no gene match: 2.

The chain combines TRBV21-1 with TRBJ1-1. TRBV21-1 is listed as a pseudogene. The length of the CDR3 is 14 residues. The CDR3 nucleotides read TGTGCCAGCAGCGCAAGAGAAATGAACACTGAAGCTTTCTTT. Encoded protein: CASSAREMNTEAFF.

The chain joins TRBV3-1 (or the pseudogene TRBV3-2) to TRBJ1-1, with TRBD1 matching 7 bases. Germline V gene sequence: CDR1 LGHDT, CDR2 YNNKEL (reference sequence). There are 15 residues in the CDR3. After removal of 4 bases from V and 4 bases from J, the junction contained 9 bases not matched to a gene. For the CDR3, the DNA is TGTGCCAGCAGCCCACGACAGGGTGGGTTCACTGAAGCTTTCTTT. Residues: CASSPRQGGFTEAFF.

This rearrangement joins TRBV5-1 to TRBJ2-3; TRBD1 is a possible D gene (6 bases). The CDR3 runs to 14 residues. V lost 0 bases and J lost 4, with 9 bases in between. From germline, CDR1 is SGHRS and CDR2 YFSETQ. CDR3 region: CASSLAGDADTQYF. The CDR3 region has the DNA TGCGCCAGCAGCTTGGCAGGGGATGCAGATACGCAGTATTTT.